This T cell receptor beta chain was identified in a study of blood T cells in healthy people across ages. As for this clonotype: Antigen specificity is unknown. Germline and junction disagree at one end, which may indicate a read error.

Study-wide findings and caveats: More naive CD4+ cells and higher diversity were found in long-lived than in aged donors. Higher naive T cell percentage went strongly together with higher TCR beta diversity.

Each donor was a healthy Caucasian individual from Russia, aged about 6 to 100. A J-beta primer mix and a sample-barcoded 5' primer were used in a second PCR of roughly 6 to 12 cycles. In TCRdb, the 5' RACE reads were re-called with MiXCR into one record per CDR3 protein. The sample lists over 1,200,000 distinct CDR3 sequences; approximately 59% were seen once. This CDR3 has 15 residues. Germline V CDR1 and CDR2: MNHEY, SMNVEV (reference sequence). Source material: blood. The rearrangement links TRBV27 to TRBJ2-4, with 7 bases identical to TRBD2. The J call may be incorrect, as the DNA end agrees better with TRBJ2-7. This sequence was found in a man aged 18 to 35 in good health. CDR3 DNA: TGTGCCAGCGGTTTATTCGGCGGGAGTGGCTACGAGCAGTACTTC. Protein: CASGLFGGSGYEQYF.